The entry below gives a single TCR beta chain sequence along with its context. Its antigen is undetermined. This CDR3 is 14 amino acids long. Germline-derived CDR1 and CDR2 are SGHKS and YYEKEE (reference sequence). Trimming stripped 6 bases from V and 5 bases from J, with 15 bases between. Time point: persistent/refractory GD, antithyroid drugs over 5 years with positive TRAb. After RNA was extracted from PBMCs, the TCR library was made from it. Blood from the periphery, around 10 milliliters in all, was drawn into EDTA tubes. This specimen comes from a study of regulatory T cells in long-lasting Graves disease. Study outcomes and limitations: Study was limited to peripheral blood, excluding thyroid tissue. The TCR repertoire of persistent Graves' patients was less diverse than that of newly diagnosed ones.

HTBI primers from iRepertoire and Arm-PCR of CDR3 regions yielded the TCR beta libraries. Each CDR3 protein gets one entry after TCRdb re-called the multiplex PCR reads with MiXCR. The sample lists a few hundred thousand distinct CDR3 sequences, 20% to 25% occurring once. This receptor was identified in a woman aged 40-49 years with Graves disease. The rearrangement uses TRBV5-5 and TRBJ2-1; D is uncertain. The sample was peripheral blood mononuclear cells (PBMCs), taken when the disease was refractory, from a patient treated with antithyroid drugs. This CDR3 is CASITYLTDNEQFF. The CDR3 DNA reads TGTGCCAGCATCACCTACCTTACGGACAATGAGCAGTTCTTC. The full variable domain, rest sourced from reference TRBV5-5 and TRBJ2-1, is DAGVTQSPTHLIKTRGQQVTLRCSPISGHKSVSWYQQVLGQGPQFIFQYYEKEERGRGNFPDRFSARQFPNYSSELNVNALLLGDSALYLCASITYLTDNEQFFGPGTRLTVL.